A single TCR beta chain is shown here with its context. This sample was included in a study of blood T cell repertoires in COVID-19. Across the study: Sources were T cells, B-cell-depleted T cells, or PBMCs; the material itself was cDNA or gDNA.

This CDR3 is built from 15 residues. Trimming took 6 bases from V and 3 from J; bases not matched to a gene: 8. Germline CDR1 is MNHEY and CDR2 is SMNVEV (reference sequence). Ages ranged from about 18 to 89 years, with residence in more than 20 US areas. Participants were placed into cohorts based on the clinical history they reported. The method was immunoSEQ multiplex PCR; TCRdb's version includes in-frame clones alone and lacks a portion of them. Altogether around 330,000 clones are present, roughly 90% being singletons, with the ten largest covering 2.6%. The chain joins TRBV27 to TRBJ2-3; 8 nucleotides align to TRBD1. Source material: PBMCs or T cells enriched from blood (not recorded which). The clonotype comes from a man in his sixties who had recovered from COVID-19. DNA for the CDR3: TGTGCCAGCAGCCAGGGGGCAGGGGGTACAGATACGCAGTATTTT. Translating it yields CASSQGAGGTDTQYF.